The 12 T cell receptor beta chains in this list originate from one sample, sequenced in a study of T cells in Graves' hyperthyroidism and ophthalmopathy. Researchers took RNA transcripts and amplified the TCR beta CDR3 regions from them. The TCR CDR3 was amplified in a first-round RT-PCR using the HTBI primer set. TCRdb reprocessed the multiplex PCR reads via MiXCR and lists one record per CDR3 protein. Here the sample spans 300,000 to 500,000 distinct CDR3 sequences, over 12% being singletons. The sequencing input was blood. These receptors were obtained from a man aged 45-65 years with Graves' ophthalmopathy.

This clonotype was found a few times. CDR3: CASSNSGTGLPNTEAFF. The CDR3 DNA reads TGTGCCAGCAGTAACTCGGGGACAGGGCTACCGAACACTGAAGCTTTCTTT. V is TRBV27 and J is TRBJ1-1, with TRBD1 matching over 9 bases. The CDR3 extends over 17 amino acids. Germline V CDR1 and CDR2: MNHEY, SMNVEV (reference sequence). Trimming took 5 bases from V and 1 from J; bases not matched to a gene: 11.

Many counts were recorded for this clonotype. CDR3 sequence reads: CASSLGQPNEKLFF. The CDR3 DNA reads TGTGCCAGCTCACTTGGACAGCCTAATGAAAAACTGTTTTTT. The chain is built from TRBV18 and TRBJ1-4; TRBD1 is a possible D gene (6 bases). Per germline, CDR1 KGHSH and CDR2 LQKENI. The CDR3 is 14 amino acids. The V end lost 4 bases, the J end lost 3 bases, and 9 bases lay between the germline ends.

In DNA, the CDR3 is TGTGCCAGCAGCGTAAGGGAATCCTACGAGCAGTACTTC. It specifies CASSVRESYEQYF. V is TRBV7-9 and J is TRBJ2-7; D call uncertain. The V end lost 5 bases, the J end lost 1 base, and 9 bases lay between the germline ends. The CDR3 sequence is 13 residues long. Germline V CDR1 and CDR2: SEHNR, FQNEAQ (reference sequence).

CDR3 in DNA: TGTGCCATCAGTGACTCTAGCGGGATCGAGACCCAGTACTTC. Its protein is CAISDSSGIETQYF. This rearrangement joins TRBV10-3 to TRBJ2-5, with 9 bases matching TRBD2. The CDR3 contains 14 residues. Germline V gene lookup returns CDR1 ENHRY and CDR2 SYGVKD. V trimming: 3 bases; J trimming: 5 bases; junction bases outside the gene matches: 4.

Comment on this clonotype: A much larger clone differs from this one at a single base, so this may be a read error. This chain links TRBV7-6 with TRBJ2-7; D is possibly TRBD1 (5 bases). This CDR3 contains 15 residues. V shed 8 bases and J shed 2 bases, with 19 bases lying between them. CDR1 is SGHVS and CDR2 is FNYEAQ in the germline V gene. CDR3 nucleotide sequence: TGTGCCAGCCCCGAGACGGCAGGGTTTCCCTACGAGCAGTACTTC. This translates into CASPETAGFPYEQYF.

This chain connects TRBV5-5 to TRBJ1-6, with D hard to call. Germline CDR1 is SGHKS and CDR2 is YYEKEE (reference sequence). V dropped 2 bases and J dropped 10 bases, with 7 bases sitting between them. CDR3 length: 12 residues. The CDR3 coding sequence is TGTGCCAGCAGCTTTAGCGGGTCACCCCTCCACTTT. As protein: CASSFSGSPLHF.

This clonotype has a handful of counts. This chain links TRBV29-1 with TRBJ2-1, with 8 bases lining up with TRBD2. CDR3 length equals 14 residues. With 5 bases clipped from V and 1 base from J, the junction kept 4 bases outside the gene matches. The V gene's germline CDR1 is SQVTM and CDR2 ANQGSEA. The CDR3 region is CSVYTGGSYNEQFF. CDR3 DNA sequence: TGCAGCGTTTACACGGGAGGGTCCTACAATGAGCAGTTCTTC.

In this sample, this clonotype turned up many times. The V gene is TRBV11-1, the J gene TRBJ2-5, with 7 bases lining up with TRBD2. Germline trimming cut 7 bases from V and 1 base from J; bases unmatched to any gene: 3. Germline CDR1 and CDR2: SGHAT and FQDESV (reference sequence). CDR3 length: 13 amino acids. CDR3 sequence (DNA): TGTGCCAGCAACTGGGGGGGCCAAGAGACCCAGTACTTC. It is translated as CASNWGGQETQYF.

This clonotype was recorded at least ten times. The chain has TRBV12-3 or TRBV12-4 and TRBJ2-3; D possibly matches TRBD1 or TRBD2 (5 bases each). CDR3 size: 14 residues. With 4 bases removed from V and 4 bases from J, the gap between germline ends came to 12 bases. The CDR3 DNA reads as TGTGCCAGCAGTTCAGGGACGTTCCCAGATACGCAGTATTTT. It encodes CASSSGTFPDTQYF.

This clonotype showed up just a few times. V is TRBV29-1 and J is TRBJ2-1, with D possibly matching TRBD2 (6 bases). Trimming stripped 6 bases from V and 7 bases from J, with 16 bases between. Germline V lookup: CDR1 SQVTM, CDR2 ANQGSEA. The length of the CDR3 is 13 residues. For the CDR3, the DNA is TGCAGCGTGTCCTCGAGCGGGTTGAATGAGCAGTTCTTC. Translating gives CSVSSSGLNEQFF.

V and J are TRBV10-3 and TRBJ2-3; no definite D call. This CDR3 is built from 16 residues. The V end lost 6 bases, the J end lost 5 bases, and 21 bases lay between the germline ends. The germline CDR1 and CDR2 sequences are ENHRY and SYGVKD. DNA for the CDR3: TGTGCCATCAGAGACTCCGGTTCTATAAAAGGAGATACGCAGTATTTT. This sequence encodes CAIRDSGSIKGDTQYF.

The genes are TRBV27 and TRBJ2-2; 16 bases are a match to TRBD2. The CDR3 is 18 residues long. Looked up from germline, CDR1 is MNHEY and CDR2 is SMNVEV (reference sequence). The junction had 9 bases not matched to a gene; V was cut back by 7 bases and J by 4 bases. The CDR3 is CASTAGGLAGGSTGELFF. The CDR3 nucleotides read TGTGCCAGCACTGCGGGGGGACTAGCGGGAGGGTCCACCGGGGAGCTGTTTTTT.